The rows below give T cell receptor beta chains drawn from one sample of a study of blood T cells in healthy people across ages. TCRdb re-analysed the 5' RACE reads in MiXCR, keeping a single row per CDR3 protein. The sample holds about 760,000 distinct CDR3 sequences, more than 55% seen once. Sequencing was carried out using blood. These TCRs come from a man in his forties in good health. The CDR3 runs from the conserved cysteine through the conserved F or W. D genes are given only for firm matches. For some rows the clone size is stated as once, few or many, or as a class when expanded; others skip it.

>TRBV27|-|TRBJ2-5|TRBD2
CASSRYRGTSGTFQETQYF
TGTGCCAGCAGTCGCTACCGAGGGACTAGCGGGACTTTCCAAGAGACCCAGTACTTC
>TRBV7-2|-|TRBJ2-5|TRBD2
CASSLVAGAVTQYF
TGTGCCAGCAGCCTTGTAGCGGGAGCAGTGACCCAGTACTTC
>TRBV20-1|-|TRBJ2-7|-
CSAGAGTRMSCEQYF
TGCAGTGCCGGGGCAGGGACCAGAATGAGTTGCGAGCAGTACTTC
>TRBV2|-|TRBJ2-3|-
CASSGTFLSTDTQYF
TGTGCCAGCAGTGGGACATTTTTGAGCACAGATACGCAGTATTTT
>TRBV7-2|-|TRBJ2-1|-
CASSLDLSVRPMEQFF
TGTGCCAGCAGCTTAGATTTGTCGGTTCGGCCAATGGAGCAGTTCTTC
>TRBV20-1|-|TRBJ1-1|-
CSARQGAMNTEAFF
TGCAGTGCTAGACAAGGGGCCATGAACACTGAAGCTTTCTTT
>TRBV25-1|-|TRBJ2-3|-
CASSAEGPGTDTQYF
TGTGCCAGCAGTGCCGAGGGGCCGGGCACAGATACGCAGTATTTT
>TRBV28|many|TRBJ2-7|-
CASSVGIHYEQYF
TGTGCCAGCAGTGTGGGCATTCACTACGAGCAGTACTTC
>TRBV3-1|-|TRBJ1-1|TRBD1
CASRTGGLFAEAFF
TGTGCCAGCCGCACAGGGGGCCTCTTCGCTGAAGCTTTCTTT
>TRBV3-1|-|TRBJ2-5|TRBD2
CASSRLAGGGRQETQYF
TGTGCCAGCAGTCGACTAGCGGGAGGTGGGCGACAAGAGACCCAGTACTTC
>TRBV18|few|TRBJ1-2|-
CASSPGRRTNYGYTF
TGTGCCAGCTCACCAGGGAGAAGGACTAACTATGGCTACACCTTC
>TRBV6-1|few|TRBJ1-4|TRBD1
CASSEMFRTGGSEKLFF
TGTGCCAGCAGTGAAATGTTTAGAACAGGGGGCAGTGAAAAACTGTTTTTT
>TRBV27|-|TRBJ2-5|-
CASSYTRGRETQYF
TGTGCCAGCAGCTATACTCGGGGCCGGGAGACCCAGTACTTC
>TRBV19|-|TRBJ2-3|-
CASSIAPFVNTDTQYF
TGTGCCAGTAGTATAGCCCCTTTTGTAAACACAGATACGCAGTATTTT
>TRBV9|-|TRBJ2-5|TRBD2
CASSVAGLAGTGIVTQYF
TGTGCCAGCAGCGTAGCGGGTCTAGCGGGAACGGGTATTGTGACCCAGTACTTC
>TRBV11-2|-|TRBJ2-7|TRBD2
CASSRRSPLAGGHLSGGGEQYF
TGTGCCAGCAGCCGAAGGTCCCCACTAGCGGGAGGACACCTGTCCGGAGGTGGGGAGCAGTACTTC
>TRBV28|-|TRBJ2-5|-
CASSFTATQETQYF
TGTGCCAGCAGCTTTACAGCGACACAAGAGACCCAGTACTTC
>TRBV20-1|-|TRBJ2-5|-
CSARDLKGNEQYF
TGCAGTGCTAGAGATCTTAAAGGGAATGAGCAGTACTTC
>TRBV10-2|-|TRBJ1-2|-
CASSESAGDSGYTF
TGCGCCAGCAGTGAGTCGGCGGGGGACTCTGGCTACACCTTC
>TRBV6-5|-|TRBJ2-1|TRBD2
CASSYGAGARNEQFF
TGTGCCAGCAGTTACGGAGCGGGGGCACGCAATGAGCAGTTCTTC